This paragraph reports one TCR beta chain. Its specificity is not known. This sample was included in a study of cytomegalovirus exposure and HLA in healthy donors. Across the study: Within an early data release were tens of millions of unique TCRs drawn from HLA-typed donors. Study conclusions and caveats: The authors confirmed in vitro that a few CMV-associated chains were specific for CMV antigens. Presence/absence analysis assumed near-uniform sequencing depth across donors. One later analysis reportedly identified an Asian-associated ancestry cluster that showed fewer N-insertions than the approximately 600-donor mean.

PCR primers comprised 60 Vbeta and 13 Jbeta primers. The repertoire was sequenced with immunoSEQ multiplex PCR; TCRdb's copy has only in-frame clones and lacks some. The table has 90,000 to 140,000 clones, around 70% seen once. CDR1 and CDR2 from the germline V gene are SNHLY and FYNNEI. V dropped 6 bases and J dropped 8 bases, with 16 bases sitting between them. The CDR3 totals 13 residues. The receptor comes from a man in his forties in good health and CMV-seronegative. The rearrangement uses TRBV2 and TRBJ1-2, with D possibly being TRBD1 (5 bases). Sequencing used PBMCs. This CDR3 reads CASRGDLAQGYTF. The CDR3 bases are TGTGCCAGCAGAGGGGATTTGGCTCAGGGCTACACCTTC.